Following are 21 T cell receptor beta chains from one sample sequenced in a study of T cell responses to AZD1222 COVID-19 vaccine. The protocol was immunoSEQ multiplex PCR, while the TCRdb copy is restricted to in-frame clones and leaves out a portion. The sample holds 170,000 or so clones, just over 90% seen once. Sequences were derived from peripheral blood, sampled on day 0 of AZD1222 vaccination. The receptors shown here come from an adult in good health.

This clone has a single count. The rearrangement joins TRBV19 to TRBJ1-1, with 7 positions matching TRBD1. The J segment lost 3 bases and the V segment lost 4 bases, leaving 2 bases of the junction unmatched. The germline V gene encodes CDR1 LNHDA and CDR2 SQIVND (reference sequence). The CDR3 spans 13 residues. The CDR3 is CASSTDRDTEAFF. The CDR3 DNA reads TGTGCCAGTAGTACCGACAGGGACACTGAAGCTTTCTTT.

The chain combines TRBV29-1 with TRBJ1-4; 8 positions match TRBD1. The J segment lost 0 bases and the V segment lost 6 bases, leaving 6 bases of the junction unmatched. The CDR3 runs 15 residues. The germline gives CDR1 SQVTM, CDR2 ANQGSEA. The CDR3: CSVRTGSTTNEKLFF. The CDR3, as DNA: TGCAGCGTGCGGACAGGGTCTACAACTAATGAAAAACTGTTTTTT.

This sequence joins TRBV7-9 and TRBJ1-2, with 7 positions matching TRBD1. This CDR3 is built from 15 residues. The germline V gene encodes CDR1 SEHNR and CDR2 FQNEAQ (reference sequence). The V segment lost 4 bases and the J segment 1 base; nucleotides outside the gene matches: 6. CDR3 nucleotide sequence: TGTGCCAGCAGCTCCTCGACAGGGCTTAACTATGGCTACACCTTC. It is translated as CASSSSTGLNYGYTF. The entire variable domain, with the rest obtained from reference TRBV7-9 and TRBJ1-2, is as follows: DTGVSQNPRHKITKRGQNVTFRCDPISEHNRLYWYRQTLGQGPEFLTYFQNEAQLEKSRLLSDRFSAERPKGSFSTLEIQRTEQGDSAMYLCASSSSTGLNYGYTFGSGTRLTVV.

CDR3 sequence reads: CATGQARGAYNEQFF. CDR3 bases: TGTGCCACCGGACAGGCCCGCGGGGCATACAATGAGCAGTTCTTC. The chain combines TRBV27 with TRBJ2-1, with D perhaps TRBD1 (7 bases). There are 15 residues in the CDR3. The ends were cut back, 10 bases at V and 4 bases at J, with 20 bases in the middle. Germline V gene data show CDR1 as MNHEY and CDR2 as SMNVEV (reference sequence).

The V and J genes are TRBV6-5 and TRBJ1-4, with D possibly TRBD1 on 6 matching bases. The length of the CDR3 is 13 residues. Germline V gene sequence: CDR1 MNHEY, CDR2 SVGAGI. The V gene lost 8 bases and the J gene lost 5 bases, with 12 bases spanning the gap. CDR3 sequence reads: CASEARGNEKLFF. The CDR3 DNA reads as TGTGCCAGCGAGGCCAGGGGAAATGAAAAACTGTTTTTT.

This chain connects TRBV7-9 to TRBJ1-1; D gene uncertain. V lost 6 bases and J 8 bases, leaving 10 bases between the germline ends. The CDR3 spans 11 residues. Germline CDR1 and CDR2: SEHNR and FQNEAQ (reference sequence). CDR3 bases: TGTGCCAGCAGTCCTATCGTGGAAGCTTTCTTT. Translated: CASSPIVEAFF.

This clone was found once. J is TRBJ1-1 and V is TRBV14, with D unresolved. V was shortened by 3 bases and J by 5 bases, with 7 bases between the two germline ends. The CDR3 runs 12 residues. Germline assignment: CDR1 SGHDN and CDR2 FVKESK. CDR3 region: CASSQGMTEAFF. In DNA form, the CDR3 reads TGTGCCAGCAGCCAGGGTATGACTGAAGCTTTCTTT. Full variable domain (outside the CDR3, taken from reference TRBV14 and TRBJ1-1): EAGVTQFPSHSVIEKGQTVTLRCDPISGHDNLYWYRRVMGKEIKFLLHFVKESKQDESGMPNNRFLAERTGGTYSTLKVQPAELEDSGVYFCASSQGMTEAFFGQGTRLTVV.

V is TRBV19 and J is TRBJ1-5; TRBD1 matches at 8 bases. The CDR3 is made up of 15 amino acids. The germline gives CDR1 LNHDA, CDR2 SQIVND (reference sequence). Unmatched junction bases numbered 9, after V lost 5 bases and J lost 6 bases. CDR3 coding DNA: TGTGCCAGTAGTTCCGATTGGGGGACAGGTCAGCCCCAGCATTTT. It specifies CASSSDWGTGQPQHF.

The V gene is TRBV2, the J gene TRBJ1-1, with 10 bases identical to TRBD1. CDR3 length: 13 residues. The J segment lost 5 bases and the V segment lost 10 bases, leaving 7 bases of the junction unmatched. CDR1 is SNHLY and CDR2 is FYNNEI in the germline V gene. CDR3 protein: CANAGQGRTEAFF. CDR3 DNA: TGTGCCAACGCGGGACAGGGGAGAACTGAAGCTTTCTTT. The whole variable domain, filled in from reference TRBV2 and TRBJ1-1, reads EPEVTQTPSHQVTQMGQEVILRCVPISNHLYFYWYRQILGQKVEFLVSFYNNEISEKSEIFDDQFSVERPDGSNFTLKIRSTKLEDSAMYFCANAGQGRTEAFFGQGTRLTVV.

The CDR3 bases are TGTGCCAGCAGTTACGCCGGGGGGAGCAATCAGCCCCAGCATTTT. Translating it yields CASSYAGGSNQPQHF. This sequence joins TRBV6-6 and TRBJ1-5, with D tentatively TRBD1 (5 bases). Between the trimmed V and J ends, which lost 2 bases and 1 base, there was a span of 9 bases. Germline V gives CDR1 MNHNY, CDR2 SVGAGI (reference sequence). This CDR3 is built from 15 residues.

The chain recombines TRBV28 with TRBJ1-5; D ambiguous. Germline CDR1 is MDHEN and CDR2 is SYDVKM. The CDR3 length is 15 residues. With 3 bases removed from V and 3 bases from J, the gap between germline ends came to 12 bases. The CDR3 sequence: CASSFVQTLNQPQHF. The CDR3 bases are TGTGCCAGCAGTTTCGTCCAGACACTCAATCAGCCCCAGCATTTT.

The chain uses TRBV29-1 and TRBJ2-3; D gene unclear. The CDR3 is 14 residues long. Trimming left V 0 bases short and J 5 bases short, with 12 bases between. Germline values: CDR1 SQVTM, CDR2 ANQGSEA. CDR3 DNA: TGCAGCGTTGAAGAGCCCCTCCTAGGAGATACGCAGTATTTT. Its protein is CSVEEPLLGDTQYF.

This clone is a singleton in its sample. The V call is TRBV6-5, the J call TRBJ2-5; D is uncertain. V shed 6 bases and J shed 4 bases, with 9 bases lying between them. This CDR3 comprises 12 residues. The germline V gene has CDR1 MNHEY and CDR2 SVGAGI. The CDR3 spells CASSNNIETQYF. The CDR3 nucleotides are TGTGCCAGCAGCAACAACATAGAGACCCAGTACTTC.

This CDR3 is CASSDRWSNQPQHF. Written as DNA, the CDR3 is TGTGCCAGTAGTGACAGGTGGAGCAATCAGCCCCAGCATTTT. The rearrangement links TRBV19 to TRBJ1-5; TRBD1 is a possible D gene (6 bases). CDR1 is LNHDA, CDR2 SQIVND, per germline (reference sequence). The CDR3 length is 14 residues. V gave up 5 bases and J gave up 1 base, with 9 bases separating them.

This clone showed up just once. The gene calls are TRBV9 and TRBJ1-4; 12 nucleotides line up with TRBD1. The CDR3 consists of 18 residues. Germline loops: CDR1 SGDLS, CDR2 YYNGEE. With V trimmed by 4 bases and J by 3 bases, 10 bases remained unmatched. The CDR3 sequence is CASSPWDRGHQANEKLFF. Written as DNA, the CDR3 is TGTGCCAGCAGCCCATGGGACAGGGGGCATCAGGCTAATGAAAAACTGTTTTTT.

This clone occurred once. The CDR3 sequence: CATSRGSTDTQYF. The CDR3 DNA is TGTGCCACCAGCAGAGGTAGTACAGATACGCAGTATTTT. The chain is built from TRBV15 and TRBJ2-3; D is unresolved. This CDR3 is built from 13 residues. V was clipped by 1 base and J by 3 bases, with 5 bases between them. Germline lookup yields CDR1 LNHNV and CDR2 YYDKDF (reference sequence).

The chain uses TRBV6-5 and TRBJ1-6; unclear D gene. Germline-derived CDR1 and CDR2 are MNHEY and SVGAGI. The CDR3 spans 13 residues. Deletions cut 7 bases from V and 4 bases from J, with 8 bases between. This CDR3 is CASIEGYNSPLHF. CDR3 coding DNA: TGTGCCAGCATCGAGGGTTATAATTCACCCCTCCACTTT.

The J gene is TRBJ1-2, the V gene TRBV28, with D perhaps matching TRBD1 (5 bases). CDR1 is MDHEN, CDR2 SYDVKM, per germline. The CDR3 is 12 residues long. V lost 6 bases and J lost 7, with 12 bases in between. The CDR3 region has the DNA TGTGCCAGCAGAGGGACCGCCGGTGGCTACACCTTC. Its protein product is CASRGTAGGYTF.

The chain uses TRBV30 and TRBJ1-1; D is perhaps TRBD1 (5 bases). The CDR3 spans 13 residues. V dropped 1 base and J dropped 5 bases, with 11 bases sitting between them. Germline assignment: CDR1 GTSNPN and CDR2 SVGIG (reference sequence). CDR3 nucleotide sequence: TGTGCCTGGAGTGGAGGGGAGAGGACTGAAGCTTTCTTT. The encoded protein is CAWSGGERTEAFF.

In its sample, this clone was seen once. The chain joins TRBV28 to TRBJ2-7, with D perhaps matching TRBD2 (6 bases). CDR3 length: 12 residues. CDR1 is MDHEN, CDR2 SYDVKM, per germline. Trimming took off 6 bases at V and 2 bases at J, with 8 bases between the two ends. In DNA form, the CDR3 reads TGTGCCAGCAGGGGACTTACCTACGAGCAGTACTTC. It yields the protein CASRGLTYEQYF.

V is TRBV7-9 and J is TRBJ1-5; no clear D gene. Germline CDR1 reads SEHNR; CDR2 reads FQNEAQ (reference sequence). Trimming shortened V by 7 bases and J by 0 bases, and 22 bases separated the two germline ends. The CDR3 is made up of 18 amino acids. DNA of the CDR3: TGTGCCAGCACTCACCGCGGGTCCCGAAGCTATAGCAATCAGCCCCAGCATTTT. Translating it yields CASTHRGSRSYSNQPQHF.